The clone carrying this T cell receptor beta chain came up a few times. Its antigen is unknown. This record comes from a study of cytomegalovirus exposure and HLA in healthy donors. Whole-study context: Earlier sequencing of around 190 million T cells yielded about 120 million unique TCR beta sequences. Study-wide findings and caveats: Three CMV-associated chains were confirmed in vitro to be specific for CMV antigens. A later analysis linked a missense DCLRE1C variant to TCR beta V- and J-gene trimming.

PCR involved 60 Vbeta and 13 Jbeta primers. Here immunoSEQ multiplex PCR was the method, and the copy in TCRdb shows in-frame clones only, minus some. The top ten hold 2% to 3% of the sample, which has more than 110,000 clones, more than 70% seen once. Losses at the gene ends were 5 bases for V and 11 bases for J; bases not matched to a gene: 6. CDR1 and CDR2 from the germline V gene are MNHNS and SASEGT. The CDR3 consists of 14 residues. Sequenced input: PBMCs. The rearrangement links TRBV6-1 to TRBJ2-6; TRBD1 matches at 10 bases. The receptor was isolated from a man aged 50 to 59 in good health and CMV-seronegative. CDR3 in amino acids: CASSPRQGADVLTF. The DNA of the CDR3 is TGTGCCAGCAGTCCAAGACAGGGGGCGGACGTCCTGACTTTC.